These T cell receptor beta chains were read from a single sample in a study of T cell changes during pregnancy in multiple sclerosis. Sequencing was performed with immunoSEQ multiplex PCR; in TCRdb, only in-frame clones are kept and a portion is missing. The data contain around 49,000 clones, around 93% of them singletons. Sequencing was performed on CD8+ T cells from peripheral blood mononuclear cells, taken in the first trimester of pregnancy. The origin of the receptors is a female donor with multiple sclerosis, enrolled in a pregnancy study. Each CDR3 is given with its conserved first and last residue. The order of the fields is clone size, V gene, D gene, J gene, CDR3 protein, CDR3 DNA. A D gene is named only where the DNA matches it firmly. Size is omitted from some rows. Given values are once, few, many or a class for expanded clones.

>NA|TRBV19|TRBD2|TRBJ2-1
CASSMGGSGMNEQFF
TGTGCCAGTAGTATGGGGGGGAGCGGGATGAATGAGCAGTTCTTC
>NA|TRBV5-1|NA|TRBJ2-2
CASSLAGGTGELFF
TGCGCCAGCAGCTTGGCGGGTGGCACCGGGGAGCTGTTTTTT
>NA|TRBV5-1|TRBD1|TRBJ2-1
CASSSGQGAVDEQFF
TGCGCCAGCAGCTCCGGACAGGGGGCGGTCGATGAGCAGTTCTTC
>NA|TRBV20-1|NA|TRBJ2-7
CSASGGYEQYF
TGCAGTGCTAGCGGAGGATACGAGCAGTACTTC
>NA|TRBV27|NA|TRBJ2-3
CASSSGTPTDTQYF
TGTGCCAGCAGTTCCGGGACTCCCACAGATACGCAGTATTTT
>NA|TRBV5-1|TRBD2|TRBJ2-7
CASSLGTSVAYEQYF
TGCGCCAGCAGCTTGGGGACTAGCGTTGCCTACGAGCAGTACTTC
>NA|TRBV18|TRBD1|TRBJ2-5
CASSPPDREETQYF
TGTGCCAGCTCACCCCCGGACAGGGAAGAGACCCAGTACTTC
>NA|TRBV5-4|TRBD1|TRBJ1-2
CASSSLGTELNYGYTF
TGTGCCAGCAGCTCCCTCGGGACAGAACTCAACTATGGCTACACCTTC
>NA|TRBV11-2|NA|TRBJ2-2
CASRDWPQGNTGELFF
TGTGCCAGCAGGGACTGGCCACAGGGGAACACCGGGGAGCTGTTTTTT
>NA|TRBV27|NA|TRBJ2-6
CASSPRSGANVLTF
TGTGCCAGCAGTCCCCGGTCTGGGGCCAACGTCCTGACTTTC
>NA|TRBV7-9|NA|TRBJ2-1
CAYSLAEQFF
TGTGCCTATTCCCTAGCGGAGCAGTTCTTC
>NA|TRBV5-5|NA|TRBJ1-4
CASSLGDALGQEKLFF
TGTGCCAGCAGCTTGGGGGACGCCCTAGGACAGGAAAAACTGTTTTTT
>once|TRBV11-2|TRBD1|TRBJ1-1
CASSQGQRYLNTEAFF
TGTGCCAGCAGCCAGGGACAGCGTTACTTGAACACTGAAGCTTTCTTT
>NA|TRBV6-5|NA|TRBJ2-7
CASSYSGGAGQYF
TGTGCCAGCAGTTACTCGGGGGGGGCTGGGCAGTACTTC
>NA|TRBV7-6|TRBD2|TRBJ2-2
CASSYSGLAGVEIRTGELFF
TGTGCCAGCAGCTACTCCGGACTAGCGGGAGTCGAGATTCGCACCGGGGAGCTGTTTTTT
>NA|TRBV6-5|NA|TRBJ2-6
CASSGGTSGANVLTF
TGTGCCAGCAGTGGAGGGACTTCTGGGGCCAACGTCCTGACTTTC
>NA|TRBV9|TRBD2|TRBJ2-7
CASSVGSSGTAYEQYF
TGTGCCAGCAGCGTAGGGTCTAGCGGGACGGCCTACGAGCAGTACTTC
>once|TRBV2|NA|TRBJ2-7
CASFAYGEQYF
TGTGCCAGCTTCGCGTATGGCGAGCAGTACTTC
>NA|TRBV28|TRBD2|TRBJ2-7
CASSLGLAPYEQYF
TGTGCCAGCAGTTTGGGACTAGCCCCCTACGAGCAGTACTTC
>NA|TRBV19|NA|TRBJ2-7
CASNSGYEQYF
TGTGCCAGTAATTCGGGTTATGAGCAGTACTTC
>many|TRBV7-9|NA|TRBJ2-1
CASSFWTTRHEQFF
TGTGCCAGCAGCTTTTGGACAACCCGGCATGAGCAGTTCTTC
>NA|TRBV27|NA|TRBJ2-1
CASSLAAHSYNEQFF
TGTGCCAGCAGTTTAGCGGCGCACTCCTACAATGAGCAGTTCTTC
>NA|TRBV27|NA|TRBJ2-3
CASSLEASGTDTQYF
TGTGCCAGCAGTTTAGAGGCTAGCGGCACAGATACGCAGTATTTT
>NA|TRBV23-1|TRBD1|TRBJ1-2
CASSQGDSPNYGYTF
TGCGCCAGCAGTCAGGGGGACAGTCCAAACTATGGCTACACCTTC
>NA|TRBV6-4|NA|TRBJ1-1
CASSAQVIEAFF
TGTGCCAGCAGTGCCCAGGTCATTGAAGCTTTCTTT
>NA|TRBV27|TRBD2|TRBJ2-3
CASSPGTSGSKDTQYF
TGTGCCAGCAGTCCCGGGACTAGCGGGAGTAAAGATACGCAGTATTTT
>NA|TRBV5-5|TRBD1|TRBJ2-1
CASSTDRPEVQGNEQFF
TGTGCCAGCAGTACGGACAGGCCGGAGGTACAAGGGAATGAGCAGTTCTTC
>NA|TRBV18|NA|TRBJ2-1
CASSATGNEQFF
TGTGCCAGCTCAGCGACAGGTAATGAGCAGTTCTTC
>NA|TRBV6-5|NA|TRBJ1-5
CASSGTSGSPQHF
TGTGCCAGCAGTGGCACATCCGGGAGTCCCCAGCATTTT
>NA|TRBV4-2|TRBD2|TRBJ2-7
CASSQGEGREINF
TGTGCCAGCAGCCAAGGGGAAGGGAGGGAGATCAACTTC
>NA|TRBV19|TRBD1|TRBJ1-5
CASSFGQGNQPQHF
TGTGCCAGTAGTTTCGGACAGGGAAATCAGCCCCAGCATTTT
>NA|TRBV9|NA|TRBJ2-1
CASSSTIKTAPNEQFF
TGTGCCAGCAGCTCGACAATTAAAACGGCCCCCAATGAGCAGTTCTTC
>NA|TRBV27|NA|TRBJ2-7
CASSLGAGLEQYF
TGTGCCAGCAGTCTCGGGGCGGGGCTCGAGCAGTACTTC
>NA|TRBV13|TRBD1|TRBJ1-2
CASSPGQALYGYTF
TGTGCCAGCAGCCCCGGACAGGCCCTCTATGGCTACACCTTC
>NA|TRBV7-6|NA|TRBJ2-1
CASSYRQYNEQFF
TGTGCCAGCAGCTATCGACAGTACAATGAGCAGTTCTTC
>NA|TRBV28|TRBD2|TRBJ2-1
CASNALAGSYNEQFF
TGTGCCAGCAACGCCCTAGCGGGCTCCTACAATGAGCAGTTCTTC
>NA|TRBV5-1|TRBD2|TRBJ2-1
CASSFRTSGEYNEQFF
TGCGCCAGCAGCTTTCGGACTAGCGGGGAATACAATGAGCAGTTCTTC
>NA|TRBV27|NA|TRBJ2-7
CASRLTASEQYF
TGTGCCAGCAGGTTGACAGCCAGCGAGCAGTACTTC
>NA|TRBV14|TRBD2|TRBJ2-7
CASSPRTSGTSYEQYF
TGTGCCAGCAGCCCACGGACTAGCGGGACTTCCTACGAGCAGTACTTC
>once|TRBV2|TRBD2|TRBJ2-7
CASSPIAGDTGEQYF
TGTGCCAGCAGTCCCATAGCGGGAGATACCGGCGAGCAGTACTTC
>NA|TRBV28|NA|TRBJ2-7
CASSLVAVSSYEQYF
TGTGCCAGCAGTTTAGTAGCGGTGAGCTCCTACGAGCAGTACTTC
>NA|TRBV30|NA|TRBJ1-1
CAWKTGPGAEAFF
TGTGCCTGGAAGACAGGCCCCGGGGCTGAAGCTTTCTTT
>NA|TRBV19|NA|TRBJ2-7
CASSILLGQGINEQYF
TGTGCCAGTAGTATACTACTCGGGCAGGGTATAAACGAGCAGTACTTC
>once|TRBV11-2|NA|TRBJ1-2
CASSPGTHFPYGYTF
TGTGCCAGCAGCCCCGGGACACACTTTCCCTATGGCTACACCTTC
>NA|TRBV29-1|TRBD1|TRBJ1-2
CSLIRVGQGCGYTF
TGCAGCCTAATCCGGGTGGGACAGGGCTGTGGCTACACCTTC
>NA|TRBV6-1|TRBD1|TRBJ2-7
CASRSTGQPFYEQYF
TGTGCCAGCAGGTCTACGGGACAGCCTTTTTACGAGCAGTACTTC
>NA|TRBV16|NA|TRBJ1-1
CASSQYEGDTEAFF
TGTGCCAGCAGCCAATATGAGGGGGACACTGAAGCTTTCTTT
>NA|TRBV9|NA|TRBJ2-5
CASSVERSYGTQYF
TGTGCCAGCAGCGTAGAACGGAGTTATGGGACCCAGTACTTC
>once|TRBV5-1|NA|TRBJ2-3
CASSSFSGAFTDTQYF
TGCGCCAGCAGCTCATTCTCAGGGGCGTTCACAGATACGCAGTATTTT
>few|TRBV30|TRBD2|TRBJ2-1
CAWSSGTYNEQFF
TGTGCCTGGTCTAGCGGGACTTACAATGAGCAGTTCTTC
>NA|TRBV6-5|TRBD2|TRBJ2-3
CASNGASGDTQYF
TGTGCCAGCAACGGGGCTAGCGGAGATACGCAGTATTTT
>NA|TRBV9|NA|TRBJ2-1
CASSVDYNNEQFF
TGTGCCAGCAGCGTAGACTACAACAATGAGCAGTTCTTC
>NA|TRBV13|NA|TRBJ2-2
CASSLAGAVAMITGELFF
TGTGCCAGCAGCTTAGCGGGCGCGGTAGCGATGATCACCGGGGAGCTGTTTTTT
>NA|TRBV10-3|NA|TRBJ2-3
CAITDPSGPASTDTQYF
TGTGCCATCACCGACCCGAGCGGTCCAGCATCCACAGATACGCAGTATTTT
>NA|TRBV27|TRBD1|TRBJ2-7
CASGGTGVSEQYF
TGTGCCAGCGGCGGGACAGGGGTTTCCGAGCAGTACTTC
>NA|TRBV5-1|NA|TRBJ2-7
CASSYYSPPSSYEQYF
TGCGCCAGCAGCTACTATTCCCCGCCGAGCTCCTACGAGCAGTACTTC
>NA|TRBV7-9|NA|TRBJ1-2
CASSVSGGNPYGYTF
TGTGCCAGCAGCGTATCGGGAGGGAATCCCTATGGCTACACCTTC
>NA|TRBV28|TRBD1|TRBJ1-5
CASSSGQGRFYQPQHF
TGTGCCAGCAGTTCAGGACAGGGGCGGTTTTACCAGCCCCAGCATTTT
>once|TRBV7-9|TRBD2|TRBJ2-1
CASSPTSGRIKFF
TGTGCCAGCAGCCCGACTAGCGGGAGAATCAAGTTCTTC